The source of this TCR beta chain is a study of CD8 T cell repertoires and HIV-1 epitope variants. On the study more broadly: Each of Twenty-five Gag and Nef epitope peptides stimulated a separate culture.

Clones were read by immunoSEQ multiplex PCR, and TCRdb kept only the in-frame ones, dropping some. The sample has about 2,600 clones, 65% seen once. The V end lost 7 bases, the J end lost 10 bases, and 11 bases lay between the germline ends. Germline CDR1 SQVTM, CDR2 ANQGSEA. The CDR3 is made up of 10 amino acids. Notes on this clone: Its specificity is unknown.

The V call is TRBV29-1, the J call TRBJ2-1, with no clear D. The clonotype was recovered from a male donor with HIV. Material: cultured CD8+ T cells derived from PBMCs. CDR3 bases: TGCAGCGCTACCGCGAGGGAGCAGTTCTTC. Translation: CSATAREQFF.